This T cell receptor (beta chain) is drawn from a study of T cells in Graves' hyperthyroidism and ophthalmopathy. Regarding the study as a whole: From stable hyperthyroidism, ophthalmopathy was separated by a 13 V-J model.

The TCR beta CDR3 regions underwent amplification using RNA transcripts as the source. TCR CDR3 underwent first-round RT-PCR with the HTBI primer set. Each CDR3 protein gets one entry after TCRdb re-called the multiplex PCR reads with MiXCR. The top ten hold around 6.6% of the sample, which has a few hundred thousand distinct CDR3 sequences, approximately 14% seen once. The CDR3 sequence is 17 residues long. V lost 7 bases and J lost 0; bases outside the gene matches: 8. Looked up from germline, CDR1 is DFQATT and CDR2 is SNEGSKA (reference sequence). This clonotype has ten or more counts. Its cognate antigen is unknown.

The chain uses TRBV20-1 and TRBJ2-1; 14 nucleotides agree with TRBD2. The sequence was obtained from a woman in her 30s with Graves' hyperthyroidism. The sequencing input was blood. CDR3 amino acids: CSVEGTSGSFSYNEQFF. CDR3 DNA: TGCAGTGTCGAGGGGACTAGCGGGAGTTTCTCCTACAATGAGCAGTTCTTC.